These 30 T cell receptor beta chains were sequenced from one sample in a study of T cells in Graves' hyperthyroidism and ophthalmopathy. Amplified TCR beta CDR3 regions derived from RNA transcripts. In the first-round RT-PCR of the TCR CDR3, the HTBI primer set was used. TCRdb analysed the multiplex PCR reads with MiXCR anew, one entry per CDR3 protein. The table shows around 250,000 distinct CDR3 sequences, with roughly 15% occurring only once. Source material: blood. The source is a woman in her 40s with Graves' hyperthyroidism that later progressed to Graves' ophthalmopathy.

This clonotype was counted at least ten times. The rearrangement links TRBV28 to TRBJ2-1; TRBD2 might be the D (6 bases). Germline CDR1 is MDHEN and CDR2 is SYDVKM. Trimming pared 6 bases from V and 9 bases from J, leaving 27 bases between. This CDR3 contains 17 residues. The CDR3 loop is CASSPPERATPAGEQFF. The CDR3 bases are TGTGCCAGCAGCCCCCCGGAGCGGGCCACCCCGGCGGGTGAGCAGTTCTTC.

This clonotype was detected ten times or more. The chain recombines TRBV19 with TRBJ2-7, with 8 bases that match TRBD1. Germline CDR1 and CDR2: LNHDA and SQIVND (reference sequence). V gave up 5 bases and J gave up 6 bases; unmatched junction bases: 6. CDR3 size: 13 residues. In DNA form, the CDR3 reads TGTGCCAGTAGTTTCCAGGGGGCAGTCGAGCAGTACTTC. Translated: CASSFQGAVEQYF.

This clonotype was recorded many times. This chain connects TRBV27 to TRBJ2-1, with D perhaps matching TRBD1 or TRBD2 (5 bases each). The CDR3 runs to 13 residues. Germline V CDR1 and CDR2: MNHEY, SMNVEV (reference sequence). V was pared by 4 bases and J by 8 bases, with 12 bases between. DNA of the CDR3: TGTGCCAGCAGTTGGGCAGGGAGCGATGAGCAGTTCTTC. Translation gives CASSWAGSDEQFF.

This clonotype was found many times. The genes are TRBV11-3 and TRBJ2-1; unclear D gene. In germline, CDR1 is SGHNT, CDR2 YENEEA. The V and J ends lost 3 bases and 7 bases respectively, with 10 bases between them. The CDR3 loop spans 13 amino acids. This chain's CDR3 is CASSFTAGNEQFF. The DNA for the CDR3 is TGTGCCAGCAGCTTTACGGCTGGAAATGAGCAGTTCTTC.

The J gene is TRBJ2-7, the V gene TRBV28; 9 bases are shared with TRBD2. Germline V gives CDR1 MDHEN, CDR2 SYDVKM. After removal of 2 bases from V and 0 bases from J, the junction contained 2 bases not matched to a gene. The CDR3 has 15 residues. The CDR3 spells CASSLAGGYSYEQYF. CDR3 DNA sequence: TGTGCCAGCAGTTTAGCGGGAGGGTACTCCTACGAGCAGTACTTC.

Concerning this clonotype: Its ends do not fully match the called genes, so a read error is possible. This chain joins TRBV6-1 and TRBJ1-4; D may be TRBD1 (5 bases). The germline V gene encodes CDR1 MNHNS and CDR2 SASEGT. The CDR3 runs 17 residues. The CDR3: CAGSPGQTRPTNEKLFF. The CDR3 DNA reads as TGTGCCGGCAGTCCCGGACAAACACGCCCAACTAATGAAAAACTGTTTTTT.

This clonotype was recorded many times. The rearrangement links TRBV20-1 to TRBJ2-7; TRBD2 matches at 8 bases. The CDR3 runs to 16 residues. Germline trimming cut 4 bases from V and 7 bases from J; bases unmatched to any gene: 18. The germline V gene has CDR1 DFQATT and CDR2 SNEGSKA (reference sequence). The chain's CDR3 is CSAIPPGRTGGGEQYF. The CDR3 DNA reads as TGCAGTGCTATTCCACCGGGGAGAACGGGAGGGGGGGAGCAGTACTTC.

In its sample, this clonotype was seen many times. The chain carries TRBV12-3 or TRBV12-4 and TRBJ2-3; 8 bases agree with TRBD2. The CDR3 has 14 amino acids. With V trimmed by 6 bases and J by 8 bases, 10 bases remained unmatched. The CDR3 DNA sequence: TGTGCCAGCAGCCCGATCGGACTAGCCGGTACGCAGTATTTT. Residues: CASSPIGLAGTQYF.

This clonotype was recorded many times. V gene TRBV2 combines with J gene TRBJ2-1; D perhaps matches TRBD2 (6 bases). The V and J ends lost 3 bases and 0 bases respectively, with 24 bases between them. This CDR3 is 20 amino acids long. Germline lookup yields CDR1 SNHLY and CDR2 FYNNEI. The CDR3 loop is CASSDAGRLGSASSYNEQFF. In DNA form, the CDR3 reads TGTGCCAGCAGTGACGCAGGGAGGCTCGGCTCGGCGAGCTCCTACAATGAGCAGTTCTTC.

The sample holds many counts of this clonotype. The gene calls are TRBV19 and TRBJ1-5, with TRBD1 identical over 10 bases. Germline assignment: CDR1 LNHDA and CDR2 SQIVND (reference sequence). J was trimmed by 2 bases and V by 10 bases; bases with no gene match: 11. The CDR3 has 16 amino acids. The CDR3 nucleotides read TGTGCCACTCGGGACAGGGGAGCCTTTGGCAATCAGCCCCAGCATTTT. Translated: CATRDRGAFGNQPQHF.

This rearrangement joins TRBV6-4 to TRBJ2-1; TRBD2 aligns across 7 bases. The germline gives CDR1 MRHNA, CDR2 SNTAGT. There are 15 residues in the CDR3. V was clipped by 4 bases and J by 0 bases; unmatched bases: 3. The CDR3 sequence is CASSASGGSYNEQFF. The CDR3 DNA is TGTGCCAGCAGTGCGTCGGGAGGCTCCTACAATGAGCAGTTCTTC.

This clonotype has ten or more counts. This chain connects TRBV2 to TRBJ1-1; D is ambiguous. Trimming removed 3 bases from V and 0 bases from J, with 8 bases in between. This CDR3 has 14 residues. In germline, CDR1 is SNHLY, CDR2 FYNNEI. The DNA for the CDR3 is TGTGCCAGCAGTGATCTGGCGTTGAACACTGAAGCTTTCTTT. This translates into CASSDLALNTEAFF.

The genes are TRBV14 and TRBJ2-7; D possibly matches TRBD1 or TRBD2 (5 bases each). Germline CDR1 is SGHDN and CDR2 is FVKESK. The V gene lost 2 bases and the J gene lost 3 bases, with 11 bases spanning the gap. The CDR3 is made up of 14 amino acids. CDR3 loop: CASSQWGYGYEQYF. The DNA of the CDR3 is TGTGCCAGCAGCCAATGGGGGTATGGCTACGAGCAGTACTTC.

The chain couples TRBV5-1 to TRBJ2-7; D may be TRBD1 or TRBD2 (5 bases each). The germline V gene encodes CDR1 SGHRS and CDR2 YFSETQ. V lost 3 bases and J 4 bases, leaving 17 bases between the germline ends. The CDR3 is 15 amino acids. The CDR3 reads CASSSIPGTEYEQYF. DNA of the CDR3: TGCGCCAGCAGCTCAATTCCCGGGACCGAATACGAGCAGTACTTC.

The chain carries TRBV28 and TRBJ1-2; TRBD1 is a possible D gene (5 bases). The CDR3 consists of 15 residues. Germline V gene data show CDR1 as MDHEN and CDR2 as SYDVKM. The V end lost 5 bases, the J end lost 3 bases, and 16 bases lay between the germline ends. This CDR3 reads CASSDRGRSDYGYTF. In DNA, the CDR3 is TGTGCCAGCAGTGATAGGGGACGGTCGGACTATGGCTACACCTTC.

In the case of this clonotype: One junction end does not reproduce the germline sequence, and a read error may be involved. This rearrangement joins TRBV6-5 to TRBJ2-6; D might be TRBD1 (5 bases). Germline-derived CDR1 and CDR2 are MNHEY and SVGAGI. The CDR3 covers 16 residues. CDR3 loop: CASSYSGGSGADVLTF. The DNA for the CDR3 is TGTGCCAGCAGTTACTCGGGCGGCTCTGGGGCCGACGTCCTGACTTTC.

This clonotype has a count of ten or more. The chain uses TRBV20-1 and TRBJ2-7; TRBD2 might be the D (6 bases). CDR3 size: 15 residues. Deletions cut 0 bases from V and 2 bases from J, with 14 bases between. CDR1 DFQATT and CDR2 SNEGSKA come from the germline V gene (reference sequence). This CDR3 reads CSARDLGLGTYEQYF. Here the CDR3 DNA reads TGCAGTGCTAGAGATTTGGGACTGGGAACCTACGAGCAGTACTTC.

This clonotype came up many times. The CDR3 protein is CASSPSIQGAVGNQPQHF. The CDR3 nucleotides are TGTGCCAGTAGTCCCTCTATTCAGGGGGCAGTGGGTAATCAGCCCCAGCATTTT. V usage is TRBV19 and J usage is TRBJ1-5, with 8 bases lining up with TRBD1. The V gene end was trimmed by 5 bases and the J gene end by 4 bases; junction bases not matched to a gene: 16. Germline loops: CDR1 LNHDA, CDR2 SQIVND (reference sequence). This CDR3 spans 18 amino acids.

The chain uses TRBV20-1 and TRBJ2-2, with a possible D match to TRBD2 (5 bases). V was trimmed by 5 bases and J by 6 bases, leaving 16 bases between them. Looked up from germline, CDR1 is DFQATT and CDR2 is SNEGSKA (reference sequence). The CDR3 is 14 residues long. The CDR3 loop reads CSAPGALDSGELFF. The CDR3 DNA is TGCAGTGCTCCAGGTGCACTAGATTCCGGGGAGCTGTTTTTT.

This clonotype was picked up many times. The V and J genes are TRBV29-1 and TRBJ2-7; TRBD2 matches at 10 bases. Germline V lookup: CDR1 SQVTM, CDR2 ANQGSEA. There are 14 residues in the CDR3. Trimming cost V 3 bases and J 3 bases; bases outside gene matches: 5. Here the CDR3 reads CSVDGAGGRYEQYF. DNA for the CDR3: TGCAGCGTTGATGGAGCGGGAGGGCGCTACGAGCAGTACTTC.

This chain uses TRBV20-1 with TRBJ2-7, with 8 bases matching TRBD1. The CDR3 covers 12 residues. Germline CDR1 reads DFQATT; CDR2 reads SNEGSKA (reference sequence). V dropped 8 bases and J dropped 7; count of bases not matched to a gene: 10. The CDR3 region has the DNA TGCAGTTATGACAGGGGTTCGATGGAGCAGTACTTC. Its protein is CSYDRGSMEQYF.

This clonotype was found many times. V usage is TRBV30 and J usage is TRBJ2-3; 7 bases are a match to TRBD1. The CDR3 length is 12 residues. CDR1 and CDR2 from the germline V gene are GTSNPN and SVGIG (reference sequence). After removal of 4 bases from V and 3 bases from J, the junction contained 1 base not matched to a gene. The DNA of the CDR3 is TGTGCCTGGACCAGGGGGACAGATACGCAGTATTTT. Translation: CAWTRGTDTQYF.

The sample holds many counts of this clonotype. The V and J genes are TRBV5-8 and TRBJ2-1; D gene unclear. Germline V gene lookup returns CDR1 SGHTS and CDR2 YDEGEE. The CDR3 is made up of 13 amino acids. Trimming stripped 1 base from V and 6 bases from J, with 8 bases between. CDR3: CASSLLRSNEQFF. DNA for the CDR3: TGTGCCAGCAGCTTGCTCCGGAGCAATGAGCAGTTCTTC.

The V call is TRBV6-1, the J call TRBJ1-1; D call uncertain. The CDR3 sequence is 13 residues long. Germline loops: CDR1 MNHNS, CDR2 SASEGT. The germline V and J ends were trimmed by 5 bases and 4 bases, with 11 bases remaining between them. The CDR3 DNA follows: TGTGCCAGCAGTTCGTCTTTGGGCACTGAAGCTTTCTTT. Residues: CASSSSLGTEAFF.

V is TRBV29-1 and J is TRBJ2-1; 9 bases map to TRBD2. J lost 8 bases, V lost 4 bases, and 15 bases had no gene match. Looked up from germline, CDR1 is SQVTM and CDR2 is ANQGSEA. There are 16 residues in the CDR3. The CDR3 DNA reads TGCAGCGTTGGTCTCCGCGGGAGGGCCCTTTCCCATGAGCAGTTCTTC. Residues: CSVGLRGRALSHEQFF.

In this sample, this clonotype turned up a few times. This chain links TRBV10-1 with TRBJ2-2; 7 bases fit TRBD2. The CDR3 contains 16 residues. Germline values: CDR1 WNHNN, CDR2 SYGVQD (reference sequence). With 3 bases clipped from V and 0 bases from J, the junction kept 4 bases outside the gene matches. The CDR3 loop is CASSDGLAANTGELFF. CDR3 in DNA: TGCGCCAGCAGTGATGGGCTAGCGGCGAACACCGGGGAGCTGTTTTTT.

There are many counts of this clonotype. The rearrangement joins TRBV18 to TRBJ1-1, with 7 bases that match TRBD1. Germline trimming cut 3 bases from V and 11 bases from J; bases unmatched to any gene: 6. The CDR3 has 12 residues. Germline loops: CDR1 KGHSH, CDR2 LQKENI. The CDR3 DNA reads TGTGCCAGCTCACCCTACAGGGGAAACGCTTTCTTT. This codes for CASSPYRGNAFF. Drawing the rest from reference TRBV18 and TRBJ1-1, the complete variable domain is NAGVMQNPRHLVRRRGQEARLRCSPMKGHSHVYWYRQLPEEGLKFMVYLQKENIIDESGMPKERFSAEFPKEGPSILRIQQVVRGDSAAYFCASSPYRGNAFFGQGTRLTVV.

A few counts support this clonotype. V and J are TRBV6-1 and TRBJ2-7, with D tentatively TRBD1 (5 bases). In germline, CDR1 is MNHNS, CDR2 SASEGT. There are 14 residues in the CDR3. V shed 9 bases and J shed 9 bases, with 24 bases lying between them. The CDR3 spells CASRDSLVVRLQYF. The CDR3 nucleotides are TGTGCCAGTAGAGACAGTCTTGTCGTACGATTGCAGTACTTC.

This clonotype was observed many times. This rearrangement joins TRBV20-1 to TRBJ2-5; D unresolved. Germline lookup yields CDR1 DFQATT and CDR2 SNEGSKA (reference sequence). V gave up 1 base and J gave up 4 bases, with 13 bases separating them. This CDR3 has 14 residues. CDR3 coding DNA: TGCAGTGCTAGAGTGGTCGTAGCCCCAGAGACCCAGTACTTC. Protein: CSARVVVAPETQYF.

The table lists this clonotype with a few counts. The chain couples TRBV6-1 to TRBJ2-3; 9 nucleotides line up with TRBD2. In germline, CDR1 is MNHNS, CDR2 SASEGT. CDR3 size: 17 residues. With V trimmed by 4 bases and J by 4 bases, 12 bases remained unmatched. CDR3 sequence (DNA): TGTGCCAGCAGTGCAAAGGGGGCGGGAGGGATATCAGATACGCAGTATTTT. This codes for CASSAKGAGGISDTQYF.